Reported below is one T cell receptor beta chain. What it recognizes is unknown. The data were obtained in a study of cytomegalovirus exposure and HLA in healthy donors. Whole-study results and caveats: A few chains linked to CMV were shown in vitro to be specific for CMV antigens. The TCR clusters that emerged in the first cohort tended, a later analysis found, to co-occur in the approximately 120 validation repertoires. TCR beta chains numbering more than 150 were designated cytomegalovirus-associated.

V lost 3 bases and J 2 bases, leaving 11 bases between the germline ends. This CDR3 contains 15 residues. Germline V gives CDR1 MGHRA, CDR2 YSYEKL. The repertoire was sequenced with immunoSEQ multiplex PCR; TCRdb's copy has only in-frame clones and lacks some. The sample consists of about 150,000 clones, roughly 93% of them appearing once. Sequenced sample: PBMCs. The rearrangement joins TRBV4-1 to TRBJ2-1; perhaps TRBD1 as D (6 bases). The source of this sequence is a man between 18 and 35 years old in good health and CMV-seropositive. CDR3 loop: CASSQGADAYNEQFF. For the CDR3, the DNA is TGCGCCAGCAGCCAGGGGGCTGATGCCTACAATGAGCAGTTCTTC.